This TCR beta chain was sequenced during a study of blood T cells in healthy people across ages. Study-wide results and limits: TCR beta diversity was tightly associated with the proportion of naive T cells.

Worth noting for this clonotype: Its target is unknown.

CDR3 length equals 15 residues. The V gene's germline CDR1 is DFQATT and CDR2 SNEGSKA (reference sequence). Trimming took 2 bases from V and 4 from J, leaving 17 bases between them. Combining a sample-barcoded 5' primer with a J-beta primer mix, a second PCR ran for 7 to 11 cycles. Per sample, CDR3-containing paired-end reads numbered at least 2.5 million. TCRdb fed the 5' RACE reads into MiXCR, producing one record per CDR3 protein. The sample holds about 1.7 million distinct CDR3 sequences, 28% seen once. The V gene is TRBV20-1, the J gene TRBJ2-5; possible D gene TRBD2, 5 bases. The receptor was isolated from a woman aged 25 to 39 in good health. Material for sequencing was blood. CDR3 residues: CSARMTRTGRETQYF. CDR3 coding DNA: TGCAGTGCTAGAATGACACGGACGGGGAGAGAGACCCAGTACTTC.